This T cell receptor beta chain was captured by sequencing in a study of T-cell memory formation after mild COVID-19. The CDR3 extends over 16 amino acids. V lost 5 bases to trimming and J lost 2 bases; unmatched junction nucleotides: 8. Germline V lookup: CDR1 SGHTA, CDR2 FQGNSA. Constant-segment-primed 5'RACE gave TCR alpha and TCR beta cDNA libraries with sample barcodes and UMIs. TCRdb fed the 5' RACE reads into MiXCR, producing one record per CDR3 protein. The sample consists of around 90,000 distinct CDR3 sequences, more than 13% of them appearing once. The sequence derives from a man in his late teens or twenties who had mild COVID-19 (a few samples of this study predate the infection). Cell type and time point are not known. Source material: PBMCs or a T cell subset sorted from them (not recorded which). V is TRBV7-2 and J is TRBJ2-3, with 9 nucleotides matching TRBD2. CDR3 residues: CASSELSGGTTDTQYF. DNA of the CDR3: TGTGCCAGCAGCGAACTTAGCGGGGGAACCACAGATACGCAGTATTTT.